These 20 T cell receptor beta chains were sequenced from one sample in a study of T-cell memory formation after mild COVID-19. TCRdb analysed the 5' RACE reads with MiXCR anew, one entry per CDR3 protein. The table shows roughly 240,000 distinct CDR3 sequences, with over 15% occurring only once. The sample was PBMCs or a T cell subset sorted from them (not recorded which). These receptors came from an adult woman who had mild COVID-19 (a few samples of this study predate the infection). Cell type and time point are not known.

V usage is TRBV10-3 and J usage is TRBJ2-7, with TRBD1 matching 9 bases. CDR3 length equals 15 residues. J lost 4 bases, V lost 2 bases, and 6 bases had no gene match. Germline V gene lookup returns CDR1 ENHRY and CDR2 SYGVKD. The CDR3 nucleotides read TGTGCCATCAGTGAGCCCGGGACAGGGAGTTACGAGCAGTACTTC. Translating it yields CAISEPGTGSYEQYF.

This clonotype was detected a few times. CDR3 protein: CASSSSGQGRYEQYF. The CDR3 DNA sequence: TGTGCCAGCAGTTCCTCGGGACAGGGTCGGTACGAGCAGTACTTC. The chain carries TRBV28 and TRBJ2-7; 9 bases match TRBD1. V shed 4 bases, J shed 4 bases, and the junction held 8 bases outside the gene matches. This CDR3 spans 15 amino acids. Germline V gene sequence: CDR1 MDHEN, CDR2 SYDVKM.

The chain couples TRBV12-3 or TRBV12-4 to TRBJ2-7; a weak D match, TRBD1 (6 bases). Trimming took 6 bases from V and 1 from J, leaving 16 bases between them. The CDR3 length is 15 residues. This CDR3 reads CASSRHTTGSYEQYF. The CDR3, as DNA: TGTGCCAGCAGCCGCCATACGACAGGATCCTACGAGCAGTACTTC.

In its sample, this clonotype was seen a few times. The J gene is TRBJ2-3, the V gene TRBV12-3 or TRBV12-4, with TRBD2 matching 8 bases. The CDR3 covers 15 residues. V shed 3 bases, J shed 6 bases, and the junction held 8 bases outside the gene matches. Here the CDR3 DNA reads TGTGCCAGCAGTTTTGGAGCGGGAGTTTTCGATACGCAGTATTTT. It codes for CASSFGAGVFDTQYF.

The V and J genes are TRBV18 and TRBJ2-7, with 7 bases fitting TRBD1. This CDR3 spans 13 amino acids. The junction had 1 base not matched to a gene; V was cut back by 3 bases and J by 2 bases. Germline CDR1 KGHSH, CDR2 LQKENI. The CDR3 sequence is CASSPGQTYEQYF. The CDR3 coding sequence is TGTGCCAGCTCACCGGGACAGACCTACGAGCAGTACTTC.

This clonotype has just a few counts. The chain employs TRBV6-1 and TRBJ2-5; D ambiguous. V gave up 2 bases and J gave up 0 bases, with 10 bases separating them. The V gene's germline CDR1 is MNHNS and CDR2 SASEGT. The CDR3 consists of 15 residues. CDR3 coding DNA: TGTGCCAGCAGTGAACACCTGAAGAACCAAGAGACCCAGTACTTC. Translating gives CASSEHLKNQETQYF.

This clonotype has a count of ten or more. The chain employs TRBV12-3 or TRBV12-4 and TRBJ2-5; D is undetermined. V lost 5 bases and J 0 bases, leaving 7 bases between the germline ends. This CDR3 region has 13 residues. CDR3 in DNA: TGTGCCAGCAGTCCGATGTACCAAGAGACCCAGTACTTC. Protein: CASSPMYQETQYF.

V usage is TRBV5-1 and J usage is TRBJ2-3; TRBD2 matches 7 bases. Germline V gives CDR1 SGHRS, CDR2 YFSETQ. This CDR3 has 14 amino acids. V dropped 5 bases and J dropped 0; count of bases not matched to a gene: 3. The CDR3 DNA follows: TGCGCCAGCAGACTAGCGACTAGCACAGATACGCAGTATTTT. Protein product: CASRLATSTDTQYF. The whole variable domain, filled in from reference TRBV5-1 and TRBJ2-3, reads KAGVTQTPRYLIKTRGQQVTLSCSPISGHRSVSWYQQTPGQGLQFLFEYFSETQRNKGNFPGRFSGRQFSNSRSEMNVSTLELGDSALYLCASRLATSTDTQYFGPGTRLTVL.

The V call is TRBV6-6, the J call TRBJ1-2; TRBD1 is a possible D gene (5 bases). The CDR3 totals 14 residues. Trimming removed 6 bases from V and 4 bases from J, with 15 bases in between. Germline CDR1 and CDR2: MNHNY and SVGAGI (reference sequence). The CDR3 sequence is CASRDPGTIYGYTF. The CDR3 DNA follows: TGTGCCAGCAGAGACCCCGGGACGATCTATGGCTACACCTTC.

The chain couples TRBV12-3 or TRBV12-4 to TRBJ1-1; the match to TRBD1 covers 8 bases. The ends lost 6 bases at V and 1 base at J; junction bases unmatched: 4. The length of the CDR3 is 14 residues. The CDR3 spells CASRRGQANTEAFF. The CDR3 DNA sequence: TGTGCCAGCAGACGGGGACAGGCGAACACTGAAGCTTTCTTT.

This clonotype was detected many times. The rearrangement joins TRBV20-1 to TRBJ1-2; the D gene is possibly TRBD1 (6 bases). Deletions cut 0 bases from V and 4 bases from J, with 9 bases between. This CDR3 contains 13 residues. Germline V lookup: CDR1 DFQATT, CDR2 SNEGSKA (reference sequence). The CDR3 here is CSARDPRGYGYTF. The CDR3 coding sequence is TGCAGTGCTAGAGATCCCAGGGGCTATGGCTACACCTTC.

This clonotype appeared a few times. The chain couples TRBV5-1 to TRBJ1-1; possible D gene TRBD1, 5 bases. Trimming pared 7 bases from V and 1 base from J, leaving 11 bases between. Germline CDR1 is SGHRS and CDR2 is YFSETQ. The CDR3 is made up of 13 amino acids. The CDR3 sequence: CASGRRGNTEAFF. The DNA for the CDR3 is TGCGCCAGCGGAAGGAGGGGGAACACTGAAGCTTTCTTT. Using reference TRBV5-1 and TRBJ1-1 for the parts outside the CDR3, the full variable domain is KAGVTQTPRYLIKTRGQQVTLSCSPISGHRSVSWYQQTPGQGLQFLFEYFSETQRNKGNFPGRFSGRQFSNSRSEMNVSTLELGDSALYLCASGRRGNTEAFFGQGTRLTVV.

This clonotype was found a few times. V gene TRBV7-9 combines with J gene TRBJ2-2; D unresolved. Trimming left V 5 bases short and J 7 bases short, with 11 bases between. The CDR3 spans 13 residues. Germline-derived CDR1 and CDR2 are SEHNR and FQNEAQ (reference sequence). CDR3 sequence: CASSPPANGELFF. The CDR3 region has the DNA TGTGCCAGCAGCCCCCCAGCAAACGGGGAGCTGTTTTTT.

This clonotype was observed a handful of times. CDR3: CASSQYQRGTQYF. The CDR3 nucleotides are TGTGCCAGCAGCCAGTATCAGAGGGGGACGCAGTATTTT. This chain uses TRBV3-1 with TRBJ2-3; weak D call: TRBD1 (6 bases). Germline values: CDR1 LGHDT, CDR2 YNNKEL (reference sequence). The ends were cut back, 3 bases at V and 9 bases at J, with 13 bases in the middle. The CDR3 length is 13 residues.

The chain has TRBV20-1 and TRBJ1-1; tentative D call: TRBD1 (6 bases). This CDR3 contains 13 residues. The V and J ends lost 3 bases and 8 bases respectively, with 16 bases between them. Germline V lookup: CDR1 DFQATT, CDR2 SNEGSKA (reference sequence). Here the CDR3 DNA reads TGCAGTGCTAGGGATAGGGGGTTAAGGGAAGCTTTCTTT. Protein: CSARDRGLREAFF.

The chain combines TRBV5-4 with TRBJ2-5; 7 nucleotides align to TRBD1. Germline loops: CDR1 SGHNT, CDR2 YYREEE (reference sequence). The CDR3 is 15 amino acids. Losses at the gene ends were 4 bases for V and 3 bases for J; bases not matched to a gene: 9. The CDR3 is CASSLSRTGEETQYF. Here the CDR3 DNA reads TGTGCCAGCAGCCTTAGTCGGACAGGCGAAGAGACCCAGTACTTC.

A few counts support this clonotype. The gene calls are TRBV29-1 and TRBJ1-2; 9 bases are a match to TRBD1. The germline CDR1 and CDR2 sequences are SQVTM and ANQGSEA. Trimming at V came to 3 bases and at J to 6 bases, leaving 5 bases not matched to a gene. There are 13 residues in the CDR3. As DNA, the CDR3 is TGCAGCGTTGAGGGGGGACAGGGTGATGGCTACACCTTC. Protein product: CSVEGGQGDGYTF. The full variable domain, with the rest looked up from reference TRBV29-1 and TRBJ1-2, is SAVISQKPSRDICQRGTSLTIQCQVDSQVTMMFWYRQQPGQSLTLIATANQGSEATYESGFVIDKFPISRPNLTFSTLTVSNMSPEDSSIYLCSVEGGQGDGYTFGSGTRLTVV.

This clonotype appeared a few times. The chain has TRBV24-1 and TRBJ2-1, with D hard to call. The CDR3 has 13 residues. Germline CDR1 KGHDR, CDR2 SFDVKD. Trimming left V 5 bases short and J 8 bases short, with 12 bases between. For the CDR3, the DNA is TGTGCCACCAGTGGAACCCTCTCAGATGAGCAGTTCTTC. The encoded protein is CATSGTLSDEQFF.

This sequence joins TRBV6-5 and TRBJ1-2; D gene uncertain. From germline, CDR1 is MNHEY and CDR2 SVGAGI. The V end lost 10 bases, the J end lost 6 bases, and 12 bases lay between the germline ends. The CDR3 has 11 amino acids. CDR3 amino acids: CATRRKNGYTF. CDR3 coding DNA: TGTGCCACACGCCGGAAAAATGGCTACACCTTC.

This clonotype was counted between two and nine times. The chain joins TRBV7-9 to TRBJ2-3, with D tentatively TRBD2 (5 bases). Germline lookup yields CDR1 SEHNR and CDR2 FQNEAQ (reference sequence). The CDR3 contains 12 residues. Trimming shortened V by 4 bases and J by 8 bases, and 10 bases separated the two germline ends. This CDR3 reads CASSSTAGTQYF. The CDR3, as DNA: TGTGCCAGCAGCTCTACGGCGGGTACGCAGTATTTT.